This T cell receptor beta chain originates from a study of T cells in Graves' hyperthyroidism and ophthalmopathy. The CDR3 consists of 13 residues. From germline, CDR1 is DFQATT and CDR2 SNEGSKA (reference sequence). V lost 6 bases, J lost 3 bases, and 14 bases lay in between. Only a few counts were recorded for this clonotype. Amplification targeted TCR beta CDR3 regions from RNA transcripts. Primed by the HTBI set, a first-round RT-PCR was run on the TCR CDR3. TCRdb used MiXCR to reprocess the multiplex PCR reads, holding one entry per CDR3 protein. In the table there are 650,000 to 850,000 distinct CDR3 sequences, around 20% of which are singletons.

The sample taken for sequencing was blood. The chain links TRBV20-1 to TRBJ1-2; D is perhaps TRBD1 (6 bases). The receptor was isolated from a woman between 45 and 60 years old with Graves' hyperthyroidism that later progressed to Graves' ophthalmopathy. The chain's CDR3 is CSAARTAYYGYTF. In DNA, the CDR3 is TGCAGTGCCGCGAGGACAGCTTACTATGGCTACACCTTC.